This TCR beta chain is drawn from a study of blood T cell repertoires in COVID-19. Germline loops: CDR1 MNHEY, CDR2 SMNVEV (reference sequence). V was clipped by 0 bases and J by 10 bases; unmatched bases: 14. The CDR3 has 16 amino acids. TCRdb's table, derived via immunoSEQ multiplex PCR, lists solely in-frame clones and lacks some. The table lists around 80,000 clones, approximately 80% of them singletons, with about an eighth in the top ten. Material: peripheral blood. This chain connects TRBV27 to TRBJ1-2, with 7 bases identical to TRBD1. The clonotype was recovered from an older man with acute or convalescent COVID-19. CDR3 region: CASSLSSSVRGLYYTF. CDR3 in DNA: TGTGCCAGCAGTTTATCCTCTTCGGTCAGGGGGTTATACTACACCTTC.